The TCR beta chain described here comes from a study of T cells in Graves' hyperthyroidism and ophthalmopathy. Amplification targeted TCR beta CDR3 regions from RNA transcripts. Initially, a first-round RT-PCR of the TCR CDR3 employed the HTBI primer set. Each CDR3 protein gets one entry after TCRdb re-called the multiplex PCR reads with MiXCR. The data hold some 800,000 distinct CDR3 sequences, with approximately 40% observed a single time. Subjects aged 18 to 65 presented with newly diagnosed hyperthyroidism of less than 2 months' duration. J gave up 2 bases and V 5 bases, and 5 bases lay outside the gene matches. CDR1 is SEHNR and CDR2 is FQNEAQ in the germline V gene (reference sequence). The CDR3 length is 15 residues. This clonotype was counted ten times or more.

The sample was blood. The sequence came from a man aged 18 to 29 with Graves' hyperthyroidism. The chain uses TRBV7-9 and TRBJ1-3, with 8 bases fitting TRBD1. Here the CDR3 DNA reads TGTGCCAGCAGCATTGACAGGGGCCCTGGAAACACCATATATTTT. This sequence encodes CASSIDRGPGNTIYF.